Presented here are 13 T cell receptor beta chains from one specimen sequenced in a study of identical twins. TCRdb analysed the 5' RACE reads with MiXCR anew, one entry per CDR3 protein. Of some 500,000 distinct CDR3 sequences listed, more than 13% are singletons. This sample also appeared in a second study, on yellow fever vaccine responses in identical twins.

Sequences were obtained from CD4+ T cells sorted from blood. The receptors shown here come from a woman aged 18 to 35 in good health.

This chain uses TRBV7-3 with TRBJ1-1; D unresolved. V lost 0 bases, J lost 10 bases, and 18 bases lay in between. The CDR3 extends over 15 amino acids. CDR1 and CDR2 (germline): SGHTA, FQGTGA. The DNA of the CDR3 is TGTGCCAGCAGCTTAACGACGGGATCTAAGTGGGTAGCTTTCTTT. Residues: CASSLTTGSKWVAFF.

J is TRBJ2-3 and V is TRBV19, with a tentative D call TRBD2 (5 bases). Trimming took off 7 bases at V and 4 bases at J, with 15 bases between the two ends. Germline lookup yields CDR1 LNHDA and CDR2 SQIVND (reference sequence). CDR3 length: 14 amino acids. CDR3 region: CASNSNGNPDTQYF. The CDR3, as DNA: TGTGCCAGTAATTCGAACGGGAACCCAGATACGCAGTATTTT. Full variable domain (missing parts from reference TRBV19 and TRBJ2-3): DGGITQSPKYLFRKEGQNVTLSCEQNLNHDAMYWYRQDPGQGLRLIYYSQIVNDFQKGDIAEGYSVSREKKESFPLTVTSAQKNPTAFYLCASNSNGNPDTQYFGPGTRLTVL.

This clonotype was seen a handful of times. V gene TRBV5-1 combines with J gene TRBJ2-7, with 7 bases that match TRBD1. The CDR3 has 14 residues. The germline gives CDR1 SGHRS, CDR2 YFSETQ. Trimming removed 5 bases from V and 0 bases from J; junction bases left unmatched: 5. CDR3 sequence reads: CASRLGTDSYEQYF. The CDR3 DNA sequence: TGCGCCAGCAGACTCGGGACAGACTCCTACGAGCAGTACTTC.

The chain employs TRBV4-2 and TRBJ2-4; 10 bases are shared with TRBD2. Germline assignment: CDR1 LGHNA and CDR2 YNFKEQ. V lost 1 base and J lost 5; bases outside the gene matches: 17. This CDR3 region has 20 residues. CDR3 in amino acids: CASSQAPSGPSGRGENIQYF. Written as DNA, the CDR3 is TGTGCCAGCAGCCAAGCTCCCTCGGGGCCTAGCGGGAGAGGGGAAAACATTCAGTACTTC.

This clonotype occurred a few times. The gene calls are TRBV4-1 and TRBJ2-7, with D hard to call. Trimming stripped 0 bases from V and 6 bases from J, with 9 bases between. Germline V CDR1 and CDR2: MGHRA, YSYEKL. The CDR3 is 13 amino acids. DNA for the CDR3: TGCGCCAGCAGCCAAGATAACTTCGGCGAGCAGTACTTC. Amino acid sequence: CASSQDNFGEQYF.

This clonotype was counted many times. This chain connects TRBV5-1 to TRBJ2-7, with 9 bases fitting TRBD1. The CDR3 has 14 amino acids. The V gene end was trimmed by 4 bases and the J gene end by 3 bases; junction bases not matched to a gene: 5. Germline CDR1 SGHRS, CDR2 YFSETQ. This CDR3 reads CASSRGQGSYEQYF. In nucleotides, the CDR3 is TGCGCCAGCAGCAGGGGACAGGGCAGCTACGAGCAGTACTTC.

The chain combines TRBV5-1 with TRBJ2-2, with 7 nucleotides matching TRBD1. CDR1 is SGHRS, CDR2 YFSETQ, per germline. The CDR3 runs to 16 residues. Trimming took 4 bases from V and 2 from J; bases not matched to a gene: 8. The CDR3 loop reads CASSTTGTVNTGELFF. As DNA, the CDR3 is TGCGCCAGCAGCACTACCGGGACAGTAAACACCGGGGAGCTGTTTTTT.

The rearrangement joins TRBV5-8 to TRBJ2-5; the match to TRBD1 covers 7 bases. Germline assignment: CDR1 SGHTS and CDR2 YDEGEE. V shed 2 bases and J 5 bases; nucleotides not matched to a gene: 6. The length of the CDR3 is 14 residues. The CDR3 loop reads CASSLQGRRETQYF. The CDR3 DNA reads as TGTGCCAGCAGCTTACAGGGGAGAAGGGAGACCCAGTACTTC.

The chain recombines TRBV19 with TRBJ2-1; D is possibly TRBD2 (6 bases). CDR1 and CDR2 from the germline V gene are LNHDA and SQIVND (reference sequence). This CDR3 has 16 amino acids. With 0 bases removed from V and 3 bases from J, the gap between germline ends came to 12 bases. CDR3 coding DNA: TGTGCCAGTAGTATAGATCCCCTAGCGAGCTACAATGAGCAGTTCTTC. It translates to CASSIDPLASYNEQFF.

The CDR3 nucleotides are TGCAGTGCTAGAGATGGGTCGACTAGCGGAGCGAACACCGGGGAGCTGTTTTTT. It encodes CSARDGSTSGANTGELFF. The chain links TRBV20-1 to TRBJ2-2; 9 positions match TRBD2. Germline V lookup: CDR1 DFQATT, CDR2 SNEGSKA (reference sequence). The CDR3 has 18 residues. V lost 0 bases to trimming and J lost 0 bases; unmatched junction nucleotides: 8.

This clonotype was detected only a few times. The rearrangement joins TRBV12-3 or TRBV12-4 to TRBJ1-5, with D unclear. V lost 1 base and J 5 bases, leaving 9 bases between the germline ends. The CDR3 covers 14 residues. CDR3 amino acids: CASSLGGSDQPQHF. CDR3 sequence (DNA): TGTGCCAGCAGTTTAGGCGGTTCCGATCAGCCCCAGCATTTT.

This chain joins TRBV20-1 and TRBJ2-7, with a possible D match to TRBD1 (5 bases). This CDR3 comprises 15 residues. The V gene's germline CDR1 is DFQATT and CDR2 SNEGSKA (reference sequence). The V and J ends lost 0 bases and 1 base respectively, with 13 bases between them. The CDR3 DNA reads TGCAGTGCTAGAGATGCCACAGGCGATTCCTACGAGCAGTACTTC. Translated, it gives CSARDATGDSYEQYF.

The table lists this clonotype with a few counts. The DNA for the CDR3 is TGTGCCAGCAGCGAGGTGGCTAGCGGATACAATGAGCAGTTCTTC. Translating gives CASSEVASGYNEQFF. The gene calls are TRBV6-2 or TRBV6-3 and TRBJ2-1, with TRBD2 matching over 7 bases. Germline lookup yields CDR1 MNHEY and CDR2 SVGEGT. The CDR3 totals 15 residues. The ends lost 6 bases at V and 4 bases at J; junction bases unmatched: 9.